These 32 T cell receptor beta chains were all obtained from the same sample, sequenced in a study of tumor and adjacent non-tumor tissue in lung cancer. RNA was extracted from bulk tissue without any cell sorting. The library came from three nested PCR rounds adapted from ARM-PCR protocols. MiXCR, applied by TCRdb to the multiplex PCR reads, yields one record per CDR3 protein. The sample contains 65,000 to 75,000 distinct CDR3 sequences, 55% to 85% of which appear only once. The sequencing sample was made of lung tumor tissue. The source is a man aged 55-75 years with non-small cell lung cancer.

Worth noting for this clonotype: The junction does not match germline at one end; this may be a read error. The V call is TRBV6-1, the J call TRBJ2-6; D call uncertain. The CDR3 runs 15 residues. Germline V gene data show CDR1 as MNHNS and CDR2 as SASEGT. CDR3 in amino acids: CASSEGSSRANVMTF. The CDR3 bases are TGTGCCAGCAGTGAGGGCAGCTCTAGGGCCAACGTCATGACTTTC.

As regards this clonotype: The CDR3 does not end in the conserved phenylalanine or tryptophan, so this is likely a read error. The rearrangement joins TRBV11-1 to TRBJ2-1; possible D gene TRBD2, 6 bases. The CDR3 runs to 14 residues. Germline V gene lookup returns CDR1 SGHAT and CDR2 FQDESV (reference sequence). Here the CDR3 DNA reads TGTGCCAGCAGCATAGCCGGGAGATCGAATGAGCAGTTCTTA. Translated, it gives CASSIAGRSNEQFL.

This clonotype was seen just once. This chain connects TRBV11-3 to TRBJ2-5; 9 nucleotides align to TRBD2. Germline CDR1 and CDR2: SGHNT and YENEEA. V gave up 6 bases and J gave up 9 bases; unmatched junction bases: 11. CDR3 length equals 14 residues. The CDR3 region is CASRPSGAGEAQYF. The CDR3 DNA follows: TGTGCCAGCAGACCTAGCGGGGCTGGGGAGGCCCAGTACTTC.

Regarding this clonotype: Sequence at one end of the junction differs from germline and may be a read error. The chain employs TRBV10-1 and TRBJ2-2, with 7 bases fitting TRBD2. Germline V gives CDR1 WNHNN, CDR2 SYGVQD (reference sequence). The CDR3 is 14 amino acids. This CDR3 reads CASNESGGAGELFF. CDR3 DNA sequence: TGCGCCAGCAATGAGTCGGGAGGAGCCGGGGAACTGTTTTTT.

As for this clonotype: At one end, the junction sequence differs from germline, possibly due to a read error. The chain has TRBV29-1 and TRBJ1-1; D gene uncertain. Germline loops: CDR1 SQVTM, CDR2 ANQGSEA. The CDR3 sequence is 14 residues long. The CDR3 spells CSAEGGRSNTGALF. The DNA for the CDR3 is TGCAGCGCAGAAGGTGGCAGATCGAACACTGGAGCTTTATTT.

This chain connects TRBV20-1 to TRBJ2-3; D remains unclear. CDR1 DFQATT and CDR2 SNEGSKA come from the germline V gene (reference sequence). V lost 0 bases and J lost 6, with 7 bases in between. This CDR3 is built from 12 residues. The CDR3 region has the DNA TGCAGTGCTAGAGAAGTGGGTGATACGCAGTATTTT. Translated, it gives CSAREVGDTQYF.

The rearrangement uses TRBV5-4 and TRBJ2-1; 8 nucleotides agree with TRBD2. This CDR3 is built from 17 residues. Trimming cost V 4 bases and J 3 bases; bases outside gene matches: 12. Germline CDR1 SGHNT, CDR2 YYREEE (reference sequence). The DNA for the CDR3 is TGTGCCAGCAGCACGGGACTAGTGCTTAACCACTACAATGAGCAGTTCTTC. Amino acids: CASSTGLVLNHYNEQFF.

This clonotype showed up just once. The chain employs TRBV20-1 and TRBJ2-3, with D perhaps TRBD2 (6 bases). The CDR3 has 15 amino acids. Germline CDR1 DFQATT, CDR2 SNEGSKA (reference sequence). The V and J ends lost 5 bases and 5 bases respectively, with 20 bases between them. The CDR3 bases are TGCAGTGCTCACCCACTAGCCCCGGCGATAGATACGCAGTATTTT. Protein: CSAHPLAPAIDTQYF.

As concerns this clonotype: The junction does not match germline at one end; this may be a read error. This chain links TRBV6-5 with TRBJ1-1; perhaps TRBD1 as D (6 bases). The CDR3 totals 11 residues. Germline-derived CDR1 and CDR2 are MNHEY and SVGAGI. The CDR3 reads CASTGDIEALF. The CDR3 region has the DNA TGTGCCAGCACGGGGGACATTGAAGCTCTCTTT.

The chain is built from TRBV29-1 and TRBJ2-3; 8 nucleotides match TRBD1. Germline V lookup: CDR1 SQVTM, CDR2 ANQGSEA. CDR3 length equals 12 residues. CDR3 loop: CSAGQGGDTQYF. CDR3 DNA sequence: TGCAGTGCTGGACAGGGTGGAGATACGCAGTATTTT.

As concerns this clonotype: The junction departs from the called germline gene at one end, perhaps through a read error. This chain links TRBV6-5 with TRBJ2-1; 7 nucleotides align to TRBD2. Looked up from germline, CDR1 is MNHEY and CDR2 is SVGAGI. The CDR3 runs 17 residues. The CDR3 DNA follows: TGTGCCAGTAGTTGCTCGATTCCGCGGGAGAGGATCAATGAGCAATTCTTC. Protein sequence: CASSCSIPRERINEQFF.

In regard to this clonotype: One end of the junction is discordant with germline, which a read error may explain. The chain employs TRBV11-3 and TRBJ2-3; D not certain. This CDR3 comprises 14 residues. Germline V lookup: CDR1 SGHNT, CDR2 YENEEA. For the CDR3, the DNA is TGTGTCAGCAGCTTGTGTCAGCCCACAGATACACAGTATTTT. This sequence encodes CVSSLCQPTDTQYF.

Worth noting for this clonotype: The conserved closing phenylalanine or tryptophan is absent in this CDR3, likely reflecting a read error. J is TRBJ1-1 and V is TRBV12-3 or TRBV12-4; 8 bases line up with TRBD1. The CDR3 runs 12 residues. The CDR3, as DNA: TGTTCCAGCAGCCTTTCAGGGGGCGGTGCTTTCTTG. This encodes CSSSLSGGGAFL.

This clonotype was recorded many times. This sequence joins TRBV24-1 and TRBJ2-1; the match to TRBD1 covers 7 bases. CDR1 is KGHDR, CDR2 SFDVKD, per germline. The trim removed 3 bases at V and 7 bases at J, leaving 11 bases unmatched. The CDR3 totals 16 residues. The CDR3 loop reads CATSDMGQSAWNEQFF. Here the CDR3 DNA reads TGTGCCACCAGTGATATGGGACAGTCCGCCTGGAATGAGCAGTTCTTC.

Ten or more counts support this clonotype. The J gene is TRBJ2-7, the V gene TRBV12-3 or TRBV12-4; maybe TRBD1 (6 bases). V was clipped by 5 bases and J by 4 bases, with 9 bases between them. There are 12 residues in the CDR3. CDR3 DNA sequence: TGTGCCAGCAGTCGGGACATATACGAGCAGTACTTC. Translating gives CASSRDIYEQYF.

Concerning this clonotype itself: This CDR3 fails to terminate in the conserved phenylalanine or tryptophan, so it likely reflects a read error. The gene calls are TRBV5-1 and TRBJ2-1; D is unresolved. The V and J ends lost 3 bases and 4 bases respectively, with 14 bases between them. CDR3 size: 15 residues. In germline, CDR1 is SGHRS, CDR2 YFSETQ. The CDR3 reads CASSSYSRRYNEQFL. The CDR3 coding sequence is TGCGCCAGCAGCTCTTACTCGAGACGATACAATGAGCAGTTCTTA.

As to this clonotype: A junction end diverges from the germline sequence, so it may reflect a read error. DNA for the CDR3: TGCGCCAACAGCGTCCGGGACACCCAGTTCTTC. It specifies CANSVRDTQFF. The V and J genes are TRBV5-1 and TRBJ2-1, with D tentatively TRBD1 (6 bases). This CDR3 spans 11 amino acids. Germline CDR1 is SGHRS and CDR2 is YFSETQ.

By its share, this clonotype is medium-sized. The chain is built from TRBV29-1 and TRBJ2-7, with TRBD2 as a possible D gene (5 bases). The CDR3 contains 12 residues. V lost 1 base, J lost 3 bases, and 7 bases lay in between. Germline assignment: CDR1 SQVTM and CDR2 ANQGSEA. The CDR3 is CSVEGGNYEQYF. CDR3 DNA sequence: TGCAGCGTTGAAGGAGGGAACTACGAGCAGTACTTC.

Comments on this clonotype: A junction boundary mismatches the germline segment, possibly from a read error. This chain uses TRBV10-2 with TRBJ2-2; either TRBD1 or TRBD2 may supply D (5 bases each). CDR1 is WSHSY and CDR2 is SAAADI in the germline V gene. CDR3 length: 13 amino acids. CDR3: CASRAWSSRELSF. The CDR3 region has the DNA TGCGCCAGCAGAGCCTGGTCCTCCAGGGAGCTGTCTTTT.

Details on this clonotype: Since the CDR3 does not end with the conserved phenylalanine or tryptophan, this likely comes from a read error. This chain connects TRBV20-1 to TRBJ2-2, with 8 bases identical to TRBD2. Looked up from germline, CDR1 is DFQATT and CDR2 is SNEGSKA (reference sequence). The CDR3 runs 16 residues. CDR3 sequence: CSATLAGWPETGELFL. CDR3 nucleotide sequence: TGTAGTGCTACTTTAGCGGGATGGCCGGAGACCGGGGAGCTGTTTCTT.

J is TRBJ2-1 and V is TRBV6-5; 7 bases fit TRBD2. The CDR3 contains 15 residues. Germline V gives CDR1 MNHEY, CDR2 SVGAGI. The V segment lost 5 bases and the J segment 4 bases; nucleotides outside the gene matches: 8. CDR3 sequence reads: CASSLVRESYNEQFF. For the CDR3, the DNA is TGTGCCAGCAGTCTAGTGCGGGAGTCTTACAATGAGCAGTTCTTC.

Notes on this clonotype: At one end, the junction sequence differs from germline, possibly due to a read error. V and J are TRBV6-1 and TRBJ2-4; perhaps TRBD1 as D (5 bases). Germline loops: CDR1 MNHNS, CDR2 SASEGT. The CDR3 spans 14 residues. CDR3 DNA: TGTGCCAGCGGAGACAGCATAGCCAAAAACATTCAGTATTTC. Protein sequence: CASGDSIAKNIQYF.

This clonotype was seen only a few times. CDR3 residues: CASSRDTDPTYEQYF. Here the CDR3 DNA reads TGTGCCAGTAGCCGAGACACCGATCCGACCTACGAGCAGTACTTC. The chain links TRBV19 to TRBJ2-7, with D unresolved. CDR1 and CDR2 (germline): LNHDA, SQIVND (reference sequence). V shed 6 bases and J shed 2 bases, with 17 bases lying between them. The CDR3 consists of 15 residues.

A remark on this clonotype: Mismatch with germline at one junction end may stem from a read error. This chain uses TRBV20-1 with TRBJ1-1; 9 bases line up with TRBD1. This CDR3 region has 14 residues. Germline V gives CDR1 DFQATT, CDR2 SNEGSKA (reference sequence). CDR3 sequence reads: CCAYTGGENTEAFF. Written as DNA, the CDR3 is TGCTGTGCTTATACAGGGGGCGAGAACACCGAAGCTTTCTTT.

The rearrangement joins TRBV20-1 to TRBJ1-1; possible D gene TRBD1, 5 bases. This CDR3 is built from 14 residues. The V gene's germline CDR1 is DFQATT and CDR2 SNEGSKA (reference sequence). The ends were cut back, 0 bases at V and 8 bases at J, with 16 bases in the middle. CDR3 DNA: TGCAGTGCTAGAGAATTCGGTTGGGGGACCGAAGCTTTCTTT. Its translation is CSAREFGWGTEAFF.

Comment on this clonotype: The junction shows a germline mismatch at one end, possibly a read error. V gene TRBV6-1 combines with J gene TRBJ1-5; D gene uncertain. Per germline, CDR1 MNHNS and CDR2 SASEGT. This CDR3 is 14 amino acids long. CDR3 sequence reads: CASKPSLSNQPQHF. In DNA, the CDR3 is TGTGCCAGCAAGCCCTCTCTGAGCAATCAGCCCCAACATTTT.

V usage is TRBV20-1 and J usage is TRBJ2-7; 8 bases match TRBD1. CDR3 length: 16 residues. Germline CDR1 and CDR2: DFQATT and SNEGSKA (reference sequence). After removal of 7 bases from V and 6 bases from J, the junction contained 20 bases not matched to a gene. The CDR3, as DNA: TGCAGTGTAAAGGGACAGGTCAAGTATAGGGACTGCGAGCAGTACTTC. Its translation is CSVKGQVKYRDCEQYF.

This clonotype is classed as medium-sized (0.01 to 0.1%). The chain recombines TRBV6-6 with TRBJ2-6; D not certain. The V gene lost 6 bases and the J gene lost 1 base, with 1 base spanning the gap. CDR1 and CDR2 from the germline V gene are MNHNY and SVGAGI (reference sequence). The CDR3 consists of 12 residues. The DNA for the CDR3 is TGTGCCAGCAGGTCTGGGGCCAACGTCCTGACTTTC. It encodes CASRSGANVLTF.

Concerning this clonotype itself: A much bigger clone sits one base away, suggesting this may be a read error. The chain recombines TRBV30 with TRBJ1-6; 9 bases line up with TRBD1. Germline trimming cut 2 bases from V and 9 bases from J; bases unmatched to any gene: 11. The CDR3 contains 16 residues. The V gene's germline CDR1 is GTSNPN and CDR2 SVGIG (reference sequence). Here the CDR3 DNA reads TGTGCCTGGAGTTCGACCTCGGGACAGGGAGGTTCACCCCTCCACTTT. Its protein is CAWSSTSGQGGSPLHF. Complete variable domain (other parts from reference TRBV30 and TRBJ1-6): SQTIHQWPATLVQPVGSPLSLECTVEGTSNPNLYWYRQAAGRGLQLLFYSVGIGQISSEVPQNLSASRPQDRQFILSSKKLLLSDSGFYLCAWSSTSGQGGSPLHFGNGTRLTVT.

On this clonotype: A much larger clone sits a single nucleotide away, making a read error possible. The gene calls are TRBV28 and TRBJ2-3; 10 nucleotides agree with TRBD2. The CDR3 sequence is 16 residues long. CDR1 is MDHEN, CDR2 SYDVKM, per germline. The CDR3 DNA reads TGTGCCAACAGTCCAGAACTAGCGGGAAGCACAGATACGCAGTATTTT. Its protein is CANSPELAGSTDTQYF.

Note on this clonotype: One end of the junction fails to match germline, which may point to a read error. The CDR3, as DNA: TGCAGTGCCACCCAGACACGAGTTTACGAGCAGTACTTT. This encodes CSATQTRVYEQYF. The V call is TRBV20-1, the J call TRBJ2-7; D unclear. The CDR3 sequence is 13 residues long. Germline CDR1 reads DFQATT; CDR2 reads SNEGSKA (reference sequence).

This clonotype showed up just a few times. A much larger clone is a single base away; this may be a read error. The rearrangement uses TRBV6-5 and TRBJ2-3; TRBD2 might be the D (6 bases). The germline V gene has CDR1 MNHEY and CDR2 SVGAGI. The CDR3 spans 14 residues. As DNA, the CDR3 is TGTGTCAGCAGTACCGGGAGTGGCACAGATACGCAGTATTTT. Translated: CVSSTGSGTDTQYF.